The rows below give T cell receptor beta chains drawn from one sample of a study of blood T cell repertoires in COVID-19. Here immunoSEQ multiplex PCR was the method, and the copy in TCRdb shows in-frame clones only, minus some. The table lists about 140,000 clones, roughly 85% of them singletons. Sequencing used peripheral blood. The receptors shown here come from a human donor in a cohort sampled during active COVID-19. The conserved cysteine and the conserved F or W are not part of the CDR3 here. Fields, in order: V gene, J gene, CDR3 protein.

V gene: TRBV19
J gene: TRBJ1-3
CDR3 protein: ASTGRRSSGNTIY

V gene: TRBV10-3
J gene: TRBJ2-1
CDR3 protein: AISDDYSSYNEQF

V gene: TRBV7-8
J gene: TRBJ2-7
CDR3 protein: ASSLAGGSYEQY

V gene: TRBV5-3
J gene: TRBJ1-1
CDR3 protein: ARSSENDPLAGPGPLASNTEAF

V gene: TRBV2
J gene: TRBJ2-7
CDR3 protein: ASRPGDVSYEQY

V gene: TRBV30
J gene: TRBJ1-2
CDR3 protein: AWRGGQGAYGYT

V gene: TRBV3-1/TRBV3-2
J gene: TRBJ2-7
CDR3 protein: ASSRTRDYSYEQY

V gene: TRBV11-3
J gene: TRBJ2-1
CDR3 protein: ASRLGLAAYNEQF

V gene: TRBV19
J gene: TRBJ1-1
CDR3 protein: ASSIDLGQGAF

V gene: TRBV9
J gene: TRBJ2-6
CDR3 protein: ASSVRGPSGANVLT

V gene: TRBV29-1
J gene: TRBJ2-7
CDR3 protein: SVASGRGYEQY

V gene: TRBV18
J gene: TRBJ2-7
CDR3 protein: ASSPLSGEGYEQY

V gene: TRBV6-1
J gene: TRBJ1-1
CDR3 protein: ASSVAGSRGPNTEAF

V gene: TRBV6-4
J gene: TRBJ2-2
CDR3 protein: ASSEQGALITGELF

V gene: TRBV28
J gene: TRBJ2-3
CDR3 protein: ASSPLSGSPTDTQY

V gene: TRBV14
J gene: TRBJ2-1
CDR3 protein: ASSYRGLAGNEQF

V gene: TRBV28
J gene: TRBJ1-1
CDR3 protein: ASRTGQSAEAF

V gene: TRBV7-9
J gene: TRBJ2-1
CDR3 protein: ASSPDILGLSYNEQF

V gene: TRBV27
J gene: TRBJ2-3
CDR3 protein: ASSTETGSTDTQY

V gene: TRBV5-4
J gene: TRBJ2-3
CDR3 protein: ASIPSVSAGAGTQY

V gene: TRBV25-1
J gene: TRBJ2-6
CDR3 protein: ASSEEDGANVLT

V gene: TRBV5-8
J gene: TRBJ2-2
CDR3 protein: ASSQDRLGTGELF

V gene: TRBV11-3
J gene: TRBJ2-7
CDR3 protein: ASSPTGTGSYEQY

V gene: TRBV5-4
J gene: TRBJ2-7
CDR3 protein: ASSRDRSYEQY

V gene: TRBV4-1
J gene: TRBJ2-1
CDR3 protein: ASSQIRVLSYNEQF

V gene: TRBV27
J gene: TRBJ2-2
CDR3 protein: ASRLAGGAGIGELF

V gene: TRBV11-3
J gene: TRBJ1-1
CDR3 protein: ASSLSGEGRQKNTEAF

V gene: TRBV29-1
J gene: TRBJ2-5
CDR3 protein: SVEFREQWETQY

V gene: TRBV12-3/TRBV12-4
J gene: TRBJ2-7
CDR3 protein: ASSLDRREQY

V gene: TRBV30
J gene: TRBJ2-5
CDR3 protein: AYRQGSGETQY

V gene: TRBV5-1
J gene: TRBJ2-2
CDR3 protein: ASSLADRTGNGELF

V gene: TRBV27
J gene: TRBJ2-1
CDR3 protein: ASSLSHSYSYNEQF

V gene: TRBV6-5
J gene: TRBJ2-7
CDR3 protein: ASSYPLTGAYEQY

V gene: TRBV5-8
J gene: TRBJ2-1
CDR3 protein: ASSLGTSGRGEQF

V gene: TRBV6-2/TRBV6-3
J gene: TRBJ1-1
CDR3 protein: ASSSDWQGFTEAF

V gene: TRBV11-2
J gene: TRBJ1-5
CDR3 protein: ASSLDPDQPQH

V gene: TRBV6-5
J gene: TRBJ2-1
CDR3 protein: ASSYADRYNEQF

V gene: TRBV27
J gene: TRBJ2-7
CDR3 protein: ATFALRGRLYEQY

V gene: TRBV6-5
J gene: TRBJ1-1
CDR3 protein: ASSYFGTLGEAF

V gene: TRBV19
J gene: TRBJ2-7
CDR3 protein: ASSIRGDYERY

V gene: TRBV14
J gene: TRBJ2-7
CDR3 protein: ASSHRTLEGYEQY

V gene: TRBV2
J gene: TRBJ2-1
CDR3 protein: ASRGLAGGLYNEQF

V gene: TRBV5-4
J gene: TRBJ2-7
CDR3 protein: ASSSGLVGYEQY

V gene: TRBV2
J gene: TRBJ2-7
CDR3 protein: ASSLATSSGDEQY

V gene: TRBV7-2
J gene: TRBJ2-7
CDR3 protein: ASSRTGTSGRKTYEQY

V gene: TRBV28
J gene: TRBJ1-1
CDR3 protein: ASRGVVWYTEAF

V gene: TRBV28
J gene: TRBJ2-2
CDR3 protein: ASSAGTGDTGELF

V gene: TRBV28
J gene: TRBJ1-2
CDR3 protein: ASSLGQPYGYT

V gene: TRBV4-1
J gene: TRBJ2-7
CDR3 protein: ASSQFSGAYEQY

V gene: TRBV28
J gene: TRBJ2-3
CDR3 protein: ASSLGLRTGGDTQY

V gene: TRBV23-1
J gene: TRBJ1-3
CDR3 protein: ASSQSGRETRSGNTIY